These 9 T cell receptor beta chains share one sample of origin, sequenced in a study of Ad26.COV2.S vaccination and SARS-CoV-2 variants. Specified treatment: around 19 received Ad26.COV2.S at low or high dose, single or two shots; about 5 received placebo; per-sample allocation not given. Sampling was performed 63 days after the first vaccine or placebo injection. TCRdb's copy holds only in-frame clones and misses some; the assay was immunoSEQ multiplex PCR. The sample lists about 480,000 clones; roughly 89% were seen once. Sequenced here: peripheral blood, sampled in a trial of Ad26.COV2.S vaccine versus placebo. These receptors were taken from a person between 18 and 65 years old who received the Ad26.COV2.S COVID-19 vaccine or a placebo.

V and J are TRBV6-1 and TRBJ1-4; 7 bases are a match to TRBD1. V trimming: 5 bases; J trimming: 11 bases; junction bases outside the gene matches: 8. The length of the CDR3 is 13 residues. Germline-derived CDR1 and CDR2 are MNHNS and SASEGT. CDR3 DNA sequence: TGTGCCAGCAGTTCGGGAACAGGGGTGAAACTGTTTTTT. It specifies CASSSGTGVKLFF.

The chain combines TRBV29-1 with TRBJ2-1; no reliable D call. In germline, CDR1 is SQVTM, CDR2 ANQGSEA. This CDR3 region has 11 residues. V lost 6 bases, J lost 1 base, and 4 bases lay in between. CDR3 DNA: TGCAGCGTAGCATCCTACAATGAGCAGTTCTTC. It translates to CSVASYNEQFF.

This clone came up a few times. The chain is built from TRBV7-9 and TRBJ1-2; weak D call: TRBD1 (5 bases). Germline CDR1 SEHNR, CDR2 FQNEAQ (reference sequence). V lost 7 bases to trimming and J lost 4 bases, with 7 bases between them. This CDR3 is built from 11 residues. Here the CDR3 DNA reads TGTGCCAGCAAGGGGCCCTATGGCTACACCTTC. Translation gives CASKGPYGYTF. Full variable domain (remainder filled in from reference TRBV7-9 and TRBJ1-2): DTGVSQNPRHKITKRGQNVTFRCDPISEHNRLYWYRQTLGQGPEFLTYFQNEAQLEKSRLLSDRFSAERPKGSFSTLEIQRTEQGDSAMYLCASKGPYGYTFGSGTRLTVV.

The chain is built from TRBV5-4 and TRBJ2-3, with D possibly being TRBD1 (5 bases). V was pared by 0 bases and J by 2 bases, with 10 bases between. The CDR3 contains 15 residues. Germline CDR1 is SGHNT and CDR2 is YYREEE (reference sequence). The CDR3, as DNA: TGTGCCAGCAGCTTGGAGGGCAGGGCCACAGATACGCAGTATTTT. This codes for CASSLEGRATDTQYF.

The V and J genes are TRBV5-1 and TRBJ2-7; D unclear. Trimming stripped 0 bases from V and 5 bases from J, with 9 bases between. The CDR3 is made up of 13 amino acids. Looked up from germline, CDR1 is SGHRS and CDR2 is YFSETQ. This CDR3 reads CASSLGEWNEQYF. CDR3 DNA sequence: TGCGCCAGCAGCTTGGGCGAATGGAACGAGCAGTACTTC.

This clone has a single count. The chain employs TRBV24-1 and TRBJ2-3, with TRBD1 matching over 7 bases. This CDR3 comprises 16 residues. V gave up 5 bases and J gave up 1 base; unmatched junction bases: 8. In germline, CDR1 is KGHDR, CDR2 SFDVKD. This CDR3 reads CATSAIGGRRTDTQYF. The CDR3 coding sequence is TGTGCCACCAGTGCCATAGGGGGCAGGCGCACAGATACGCAGTATTTT.

The rearrangement links TRBV2 to TRBJ2-1; D is ambiguous. Deletions cut 7 bases from V and 6 bases from J, with 19 bases between. Looked up from germline, CDR1 is SNHLY and CDR2 is FYNNEI. The CDR3 extends over 15 amino acids. CDR3 sequence (DNA): TGTGCCAGCATAGGAGAAGCACTCCCAGGCAATGAGCAGTTCTTC. This sequence encodes CASIGEALPGNEQFF.

V is TRBV20-1 and J is TRBJ2-1, with D unclear. Per germline, CDR1 DFQATT and CDR2 SNEGSKA (reference sequence). V lost 5 bases and J 11 bases, leaving 13 bases between the germline ends. The CDR3 loop spans 11 amino acids. The CDR3 here is CSAPRGRKQFF. CDR3 nucleotide sequence: TGCAGTGCTCCCCGTGGCCGGAAGCAGTTCTTC.

This clone was seen only a few times. The J gene is TRBJ2-1, the V gene TRBV28; 11 bases are a match to TRBD2. Per the germline V gene, CDR1 is MDHEN and CDR2 is SYDVKM. There are 19 residues in the CDR3. V shed 5 bases and J 3 bases; nucleotides not matched to a gene: 15. CDR3 nucleotide sequence: TGTGCCAGCAGTCCCCAGGGACTAGCGGCCATATCGGGCTACAATGAGCAGTTCTTC. It encodes CASSPQGLAAISGYNEQFF. Combining the CDR3 with reference TRBV28 and TRBJ2-1 gives the whole variable domain DVKVTQSSRYLVKRTGEKVFLECVQDMDHENMFWYRQDPGLGLRLIYFSYDVKMKEKGDIPEGYSVSREKKERFSLILESASTNQTSMYLCASSPQGLAAISGYNEQFFGPGTRLTVL.